This TCR beta chain is from a study of shared clonotypes between healthy human individuals. Study-level points and caveats: Large depth notwithstanding, sorted-subset sequencing proved incomplete by rarefaction.

Remarks on this clone: Its antigen is as yet unknown. Just one base apart from a much larger clone, this may be a read error.

The study drew its donors from healthy HIV-negative adults without recent acute infections or vaccinations. Deep was the level at which the assay was run. In the sorted-subset replicate PCRs, about 190 ng DNA, roughly 29,000 T cell genomes, was used. Only in-frame clones appear in the TCRdb table, and some are missing; sequencing was by immunoSEQ multiplex PCR. The table shows hundreds of thousands of clones, with 60% to 75% occurring only once. Germline CDR1 reads SGHTA; CDR2 reads FQGNSA. The CDR3 spans 13 residues. V was cut by 4 bases and J by 6 bases, with 13 bases left in between. The chain uses TRBV7-2 and TRBJ2-7; D is uncertain. The receptor's source is a woman aged 25 to 39 in good health. The sample was memory CD4+ T cells sorted from blood. The subset was: CD45RA-negative fraction. Here the CDR3 reads CASSSQPYGEQYF. The CDR3 DNA sequence: TGTGCCAGCAGCTCGCAACCCTACGGCGAGCAGTACTTC.